Below, one TCR beta chain is given with its context. The specificity of this receptor is unknown. These data are taken from a study of T cells expressing NK-cell markers (TCRdb year 2020). About the investigation overall: In sorted CD3+CD56+NKG2C+, CD3+CD56+NKG2C- and CD3+CD56-NKG2C+ T-cell subsets from several donors, TCR beta-chain repertoires were profiled. Most of the eight sequenced donors were HCMV-seropositive and one was HCMV-seronegative. The eight sequenced donors were randomly selected healthy volunteers, three men and five women. Libraries were sequenced as 2 x 150 bp reads on Illumina HiSeq 2000/2500, MiSeq or NextSeq.

Via the germline V gene, CDR1 is SGHRS and CDR2 YFSETQ. The CDR3 holds 15 amino acids from the cysteine to the phenylalanine. No DNA is given. To determine HCMV serostatus, a commercial ELISA kit was used to detect HCMV-specific IgG in serum. Ficoll density gradient centrifugation was used to isolate peripheral blood mononuclear cells from blood. The reads were generated on an Illumina HiSeq 2000. TCR beta cDNA libraries were prepared using 5'RACE template switching, which introduced a universal primer site and unique molecular identifiers. cDNA synthesis was primed from the TCR beta constant segment, followed by two successive PCR amplification steps. In the source study's methods: MIGEC was used to demultiplex reads and group the reads by UMI, and MiTCR was used to assemble and quantify clonotypes. Only TCR cDNA sequences supported by at least two reads were kept to exclude erroneous sequences. The tcR package was used for downstream repertoire analysis, and clonotypes were matched between fractions using CDR3 nucleotide sequence together with V segment. Antigen specificity was annotated against VDJdb with VDJmatch, allowing one amino acid substitution in CDR3. TCRdb reprocessed the reads into one record per CDR3 protein sequence, lacking DNA. The V and J calls were not made by the authors but by TCRdb's processing. The sample's table covers over 350,000 distinct CDR3 sequences. Of the sample, about 10% is held by the ten largest clones.

General study outcomes and caveats: Those dominant clonotypes were again the most abundant among CD3+CD56-NKG2C+ cells in four donors, at roughly 25-60.1%. It remained unclear whether the expanded NKG2C-expressing T cell clones were specific for HCMV antigens. In six donors, the dominant CD3+CD56+NKG2C+ clonotypes were among the top 10 CD8+ clonotypes and accounted for roughly 1.0-7.5% of CD8+ T cells.

The receptor chain draws on TRBV5-1 and TRBJ1-1. This receptor was identified in a woman aged 50 to 60 in good health. Donor details come from another sample of the same person, matched by shared clones. Sequencing was done on a sample of blood T cells: a sorted CD56 or NKG2C T cell subset, CD4+ or CD8+ T cells, or bulk PBMC T cells (not recorded which). The CDR3 here reads CASSAAGGFSWEAFF.